This T cell receptor (beta chain) originates from a study of blood T cell repertoires in COVID-19. For the study at large: Acute and convalescent COVID-19 specimens originated in the United States, Italy and Spain. Sources were T cells, B-cell-depleted T cells, or PBMCs; the material itself was cDNA or gDNA.

The CDR3 has 14 amino acids. V dropped 10 bases and J dropped 8; count of bases not matched to a gene: 15. CDR1 is KGHSH, CDR2 LQKENI, per germline. The protocol was immunoSEQ multiplex PCR, while the TCRdb copy is restricted to in-frame clones and leaves out a portion. The profile covers 80,000 to 95,000 clones, with around 85% appearing a single time and about an eighth taken by the ten largest. J is TRBJ1-2 and V is TRBV18; 8 bases align to TRBD1. This TCR derives from a human donor in a cohort sampled during active COVID-19. The sequenced sample consisted of peripheral blood. The CDR3 protein is CATSDRAAVSGYTF. CDR3 nucleotides: TGTGCCACTTCGGACAGGGCAGCCGTAAGCGGCTACACCTTC.